This T cell receptor (beta chain) was recovered during a study of identical twins. V lost 4 bases and J lost 3, with 15 bases in between. The CDR3 has 16 residues. The germline V gene has CDR1 WSHSY and CDR2 SAAADI. This clonotype was observed a few times. TCRdb used MiXCR to reprocess the 5' RACE reads, holding one entry per CDR3 protein. The sample yields 570,000 or so distinct CDR3 sequences, around a tenth seen once. The data were also submitted as part of a second study, on yellow fever vaccine responses in identical twins.

Sequenced: PBMCs. This TCR derives from a woman between 18 and 29 years old in good health. This sequence joins TRBV10-2 and TRBJ2-2; perhaps TRBD2 as D (7 bases). This chain's CDR3 is CASSARGGADTGELFF. In nucleotides, the CDR3 is TGCGCCAGCAGTGCTCGAGGGGGGGCGGACACCGGGGAGCTGTTTTTT.